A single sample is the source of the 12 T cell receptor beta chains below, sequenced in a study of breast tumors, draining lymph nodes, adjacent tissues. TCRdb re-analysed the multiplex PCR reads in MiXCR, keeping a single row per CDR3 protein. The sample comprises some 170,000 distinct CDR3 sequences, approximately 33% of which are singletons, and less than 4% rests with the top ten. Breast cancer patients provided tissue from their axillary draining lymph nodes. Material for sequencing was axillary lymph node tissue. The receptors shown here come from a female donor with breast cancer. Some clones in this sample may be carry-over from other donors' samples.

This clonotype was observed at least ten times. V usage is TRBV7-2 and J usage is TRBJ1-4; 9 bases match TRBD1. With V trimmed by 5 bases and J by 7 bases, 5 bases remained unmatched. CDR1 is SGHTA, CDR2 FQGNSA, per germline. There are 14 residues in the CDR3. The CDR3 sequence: CASSPDRGGEKLFF. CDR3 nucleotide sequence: TGTGCCAGCAGCCCGGACAGGGGCGGTGAAAAACTGTTTTTT.

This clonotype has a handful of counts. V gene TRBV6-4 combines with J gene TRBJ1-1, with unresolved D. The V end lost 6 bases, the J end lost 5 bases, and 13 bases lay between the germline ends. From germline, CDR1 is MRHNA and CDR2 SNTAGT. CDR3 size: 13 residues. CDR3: CASSNRGVTEAFF. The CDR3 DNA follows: TGTGCCAGCAGCAACCGAGGAGTTACTGAAGCTTTCTTT.

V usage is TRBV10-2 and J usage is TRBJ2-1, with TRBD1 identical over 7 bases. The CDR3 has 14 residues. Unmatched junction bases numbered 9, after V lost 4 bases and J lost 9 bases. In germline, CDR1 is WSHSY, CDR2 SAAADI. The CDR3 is CASSVSTGTPEQFF. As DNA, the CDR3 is TGCGCCAGCAGTGTATCGACAGGGACGCCTGAGCAGTTCTTC.

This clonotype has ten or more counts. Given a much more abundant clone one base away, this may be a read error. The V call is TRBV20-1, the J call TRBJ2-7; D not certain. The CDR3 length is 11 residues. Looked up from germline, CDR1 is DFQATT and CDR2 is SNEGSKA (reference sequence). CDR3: CSARVPNEQSF. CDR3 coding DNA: TGCAGTGCTAGAGTCCCCAACGAGCAGTCCTTC.

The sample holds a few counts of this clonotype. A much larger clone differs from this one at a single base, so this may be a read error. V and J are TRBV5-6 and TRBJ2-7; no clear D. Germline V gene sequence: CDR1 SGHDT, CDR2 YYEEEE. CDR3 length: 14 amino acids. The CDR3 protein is CAGSLPEQTYEQYF. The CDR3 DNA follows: TGTGCCGGCAGCTTGCCGGAACAGACCTACGAGCAGTACTTC.

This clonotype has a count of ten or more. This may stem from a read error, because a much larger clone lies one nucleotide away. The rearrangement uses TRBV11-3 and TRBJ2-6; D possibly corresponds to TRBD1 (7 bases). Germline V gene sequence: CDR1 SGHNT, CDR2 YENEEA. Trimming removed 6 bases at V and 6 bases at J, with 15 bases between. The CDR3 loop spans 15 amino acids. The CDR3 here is CASSQGGRAANVLTF. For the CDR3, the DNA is TGTGCCAGCAGTCAGGGGGGTCGTGCGGCCAACGTCCTGACTTTC. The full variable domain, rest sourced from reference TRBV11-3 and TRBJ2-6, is EAGVVQSPRYKIIEKKQPVAFWCNPISGHNTLYWYLQNLGQGPELLIRYENEEAVDDSQLPKDRFSAERLKGVDSTLKIQPAELGDSAVYLCASSQGGRAANVLTFGAGSRLTVL.

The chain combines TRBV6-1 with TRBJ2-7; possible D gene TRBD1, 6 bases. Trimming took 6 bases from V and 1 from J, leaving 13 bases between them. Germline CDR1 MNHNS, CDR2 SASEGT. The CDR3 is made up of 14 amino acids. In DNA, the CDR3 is TGTGCCAGCAGGCATTCAGGGGTGTCCTACGAGCAGTACTTC. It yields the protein CASRHSGVSYEQYF.

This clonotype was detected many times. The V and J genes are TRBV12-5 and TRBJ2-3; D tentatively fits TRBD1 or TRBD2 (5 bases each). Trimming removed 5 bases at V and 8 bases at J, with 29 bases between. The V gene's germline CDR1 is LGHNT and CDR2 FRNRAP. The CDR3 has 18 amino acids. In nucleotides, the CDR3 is TGTGCTAGTGGTCCCCACCGGGACGGCATGGGGAGTGTGGGTACGCAGTATTTT. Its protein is CASGPHRDGMGSVGTQYF.

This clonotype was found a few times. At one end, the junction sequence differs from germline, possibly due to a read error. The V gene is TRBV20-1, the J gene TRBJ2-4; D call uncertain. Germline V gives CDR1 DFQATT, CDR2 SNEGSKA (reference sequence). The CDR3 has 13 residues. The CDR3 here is CSAPSTDANTQYF. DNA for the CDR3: TGCAGTGCTCCTTCCACTGACGCCAACACTCAGTACTTC.

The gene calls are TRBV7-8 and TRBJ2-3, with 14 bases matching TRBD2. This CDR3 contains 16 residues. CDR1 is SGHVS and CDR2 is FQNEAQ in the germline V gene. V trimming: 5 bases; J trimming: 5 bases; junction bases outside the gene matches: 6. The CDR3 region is CASSPRTSGGLDTQYF. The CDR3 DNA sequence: TGTGCCAGCAGCCCCCGGACTAGCGGGGGGCTAGATACGCAGTATTTT.

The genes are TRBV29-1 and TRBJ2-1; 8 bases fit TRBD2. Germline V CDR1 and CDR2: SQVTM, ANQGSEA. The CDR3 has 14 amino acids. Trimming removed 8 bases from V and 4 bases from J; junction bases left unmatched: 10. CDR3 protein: CSSPRTSNYNEQFF. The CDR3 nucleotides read TGCAGCTCACCGCGGACTAGCAATTACAATGAGCAGTTCTTC.

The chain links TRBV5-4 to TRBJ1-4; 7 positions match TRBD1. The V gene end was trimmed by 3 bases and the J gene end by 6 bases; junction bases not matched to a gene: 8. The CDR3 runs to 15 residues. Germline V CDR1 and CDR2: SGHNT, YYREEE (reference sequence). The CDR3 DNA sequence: TGTGCCAGCAGCTCCAACAGGGGAATTGATGAAAAACTGTTTTTT. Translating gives CASSSNRGIDEKLFF. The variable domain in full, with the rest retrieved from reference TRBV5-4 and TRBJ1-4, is ETGVTQSPTHLIKTRGQQVTLRCSSQSGHNTVSWYQQALGQGPQFIFQYYREEENGRGNFPPRFSGLQFPNYSSELNVNALELDDSALYLCASSSNRGIDEKLFFGSGTQLSVL.